One sample yielded the 23 T cell receptor beta chains listed below, sequenced in a study of graft-versus-host responses after intestinal transplantation. These TCRs' antigens remain unknown. Profiling relied on immunoSEQ multiplex PCR, and the TCRdb table lists in-frame clones only, not all of them. In the table there are 80,000 to 100,000 clones, 92% of which are singletons. The starting material was unstimulated CD4+ T cells sorted from spleen or lymph node cells, obtained before intestinal transplant. All receptors derive from a human donor who received an intestinal transplant.

V and J are TRBV2 and TRBJ2-5, with D maybe TRBD1 (6 bases). In germline, CDR1 is SNHLY, CDR2 FYNNEI. V lost 6 bases, J lost 2 bases, and 10 bases lay in between. The CDR3 covers 13 residues. The CDR3, as DNA: TGTGCCAGCAGCAGGGGTCCACAAGAGACCCAGTACTTC. Amino acids: CASSRGPQETQYF. The variable domain in full, completed from reference TRBV2 and TRBJ2-5, reads EPEVTQTPSHQVTQMGQEVILRCVPISNHLYFYWYRQILGQKVEFLVSFYNNEISEKSEIFDDQFSVERPDGSNFTLKIRSTKLEDSAMYFCASSRGPQETQYFGPGTRLLVL.

V is TRBV14 and J is TRBJ1-2; 9 nucleotides agree with TRBD1. The CDR3 length is 13 residues. V was pared by 4 bases and J by 4 bases, with 1 base of the junction left unmatched. Germline CDR1 is SGHDN and CDR2 is FVKESK. CDR3 nucleotide sequence: TGTGCCAGCAGCCGGGACAGGGTCTATGGCTACACCTTC. This encodes CASSRDRVYGYTF.

The gene calls are TRBV10-2 and TRBJ2-5; 7 bases agree with TRBD2. Germline assignment: CDR1 WSHSY and CDR2 SAAADI. J lost 2 bases, V lost 7 bases, and 7 bases had no gene match. This CDR3 is built from 14 residues. CDR3 in DNA: TGCGCCAGCACCGTAGCGGGTATTCAAGAGACCCAGTACTTC. Translating it yields CASTVAGIQETQYF.

V is TRBV7-2 and J is TRBJ1-6; 7 nucleotides match TRBD1. There are 18 residues in the CDR3. Germline V gene sequence: CDR1 SGHTA, CDR2 FQGNSA. V shed 3 bases and J 0 bases; nucleotides not matched to a gene: 8. The CDR3 coding sequence is TGTGCCAGCAGCTTTTGGGACAGATCTCGCTCCTATAATTCACCCCTCCACTTT. Protein sequence: CASSFWDRSRSYNSPLHF.

J is TRBJ1-4 and V is TRBV5-1, with unresolved D. CDR3 length equals 18 residues. Germline lookup yields CDR1 SGHRS and CDR2 YFSETQ. V shed 1 base and J shed 0 bases, with 16 bases lying between them. CDR3 region: CASSLTRTVPATNEKLFF. For the CDR3, the DNA is TGCGCCAGCAGCTTGACCCGAACGGTCCCGGCAACTAATGAAAAACTGTTTTTT.

In DNA, the CDR3 is TGTGCCAGCAGCCCTCGGGGATACGAGCAGTACTTC. It yields the protein CASSPRGYEQYF. This sequence joins TRBV28 and TRBJ2-7; D is possibly TRBD2 (5 bases). V dropped 6 bases and J dropped 4 bases, with 10 bases sitting between them. From germline, CDR1 is MDHEN and CDR2 SYDVKM. The CDR3 runs 12 residues. The full variable domain, its missing parts supplied by reference TRBV28 and TRBJ2-7, is DVKVTQSSRYLVKRTGEKVFLECVQDMDHENMFWYRQDPGLGLRLIYFSYDVKMKEKGDIPEGYSVSREKKERFSLILESASTNQTSMYLCASSPRGYEQYFGPGTRLTVT.

This chain joins TRBV6-5 and TRBJ2-7; TRBD1 might be the D (5 bases). CDR3 length: 13 residues. V shed 7 bases and J shed 2 bases, with 12 bases lying between them. From germline, CDR1 is MNHEY and CDR2 SVGAGI. CDR3 nucleotide sequence: TGTGCCAGCACGGCAGGGCTCACCTACGAGCAGTACTTC. Its protein product is CASTAGLTYEQYF.

This chain links TRBV4-1 with TRBJ1-5, with no clear D. V was pared by 0 bases and J by 4 bases, with 7 bases between. CDR1 and CDR2 from the germline V gene are MGHRA and YSYEKL. The CDR3 sequence is 14 residues long. The CDR3 reads CASSQDLFNQPQHF. In DNA form, the CDR3 reads TGCGCCAGCAGCCAAGATCTATTTAATCAGCCCCAGCATTTT.

This chain links TRBV4-2 with TRBJ1-6, with D perhaps matching TRBD1 (6 bases). Germline V gives CDR1 LGHNA, CDR2 YNFKEQ. CDR3 length equals 16 residues. The ends were cut back, 4 bases at V and 4 bases at J, with 14 bases in the middle. This chain's CDR3 is CASSLSVQGYNSPLHF. The DNA of the CDR3 is TGTGCCAGCAGCCTGTCTGTACAGGGTTATAATTCACCCCTCCACTTT.

The chain is built from TRBV5-1 and TRBJ1-4; no definite D call. Germline V CDR1 and CDR2: SGHRS, YFSETQ. Trimming took off 0 bases at V and 7 bases at J, with 10 bases between the two ends. The CDR3 sequence is 14 residues long. CDR3 nucleotide sequence: TGCGCCAGCAGCTTGGAAGTAGCCGGTGAAAAACTGTTTTTT. This sequence encodes CASSLEVAGEKLFF.

This rearrangement joins TRBV30 to TRBJ2-1; 10 bases line up with TRBD1. V was pared by 5 bases and J by 8 bases, with 12 bases of the junction left unmatched. Germline-derived CDR1 and CDR2 are GTSNPN and SVGIG (reference sequence). The CDR3 has 15 amino acids. The CDR3 DNA reads as TGTGCCTGGGGGGACTGGACAGGGGGTGGCTATGAGCAGTTCTTC. It is translated as CAWGDWTGGGYEQFF.

In its sample, this clone was seen once. The chain carries TRBV10-3 and TRBJ2-4; the D gene is possibly TRBD2 (5 bases). The ends were cut back, 4 bases at V and 1 base at J, with 5 bases in the middle. The CDR3 has 13 residues. From germline, CDR1 is ENHRY and CDR2 SYGVKD. The CDR3 sequence is CAISGEAKNIQYF. DNA of the CDR3: TGTGCCATCAGTGGGGAGGCCAAAAACATTCAGTACTTC.

CDR3 protein: CASSNRGETQYF. The CDR3 DNA follows: TGTGCCAGCAGTAACAGGGGTGAGACCCAGTACTTC. The V and J genes are TRBV27 and TRBJ2-5; 7 bases agree with TRBD1. V lost 5 bases to trimming and J lost 5 bases; unmatched junction nucleotides: 2. Germline V CDR1 and CDR2: MNHEY, SMNVEV (reference sequence). The length of the CDR3 is 12 residues.

This clone was recorded only once. The chain is built from TRBV10-3 and TRBJ2-1, with TRBD2 identical over 8 bases. CDR3 size: 16 residues. CDR1 ENHRY and CDR2 SYGVKD come from the germline V gene. V trimming: 2 bases; J trimming: 8 bases; junction bases outside the gene matches: 11. The CDR3: CAISEDSGGHFHEQFF. The CDR3, as DNA: TGTGCCATCAGTGAGGACAGCGGGGGCCACTTCCATGAGCAGTTCTTC.

The V gene is TRBV7-9, the J gene TRBJ1-2, with D hard to call. Germline assignment: CDR1 SEHNR and CDR2 FQNEAQ (reference sequence). The CDR3 totals 13 residues. With 2 bases removed from V and 4 bases from J, the gap between germline ends came to 8 bases. The CDR3 DNA sequence: TGTGCCAGCAGCTTACAAGGCGGCTATGGCTACACCTTC. Amino acids: CASSLQGGYGYTF.

The chain is built from TRBV5-1 and TRBJ2-1; TRBD2 agrees at 9 bases. The V gene end was trimmed by 0 bases and the J gene end by 1 base; junction bases not matched to a gene: 5. The V gene's germline CDR1 is SGHRS and CDR2 YFSETQ. The CDR3 contains 17 residues. CDR3 DNA sequence: TGCGCCAGCAGCTTGGTAGCGGGGGTCAAATCCTACAATGAGCAGTTCTTC. This translates into CASSLVAGVKSYNEQFF.

This chain connects TRBV27 to TRBJ1-4; 10 nucleotides line up with TRBD1. The CDR3 contains 15 residues. Trimming cost V 2 bases and J 10 bases; bases outside gene matches: 7. The germline V gene has CDR1 MNHEY and CDR2 SMNVEV (reference sequence). CDR3 protein: CASSLPGQGLGKLFF. The DNA for the CDR3 is TGTGCCAGCAGTTTACCGGGACAGGGGTTGGGAAAACTGTTTTTT. The whole variable domain, remainder taken from reference TRBV27 and TRBJ1-4, is EAQVTQNPRYLITVTGKKLTVTCSQNMNHEYMSWYRQDPGLGLRQIYYSMNVEVTDKGDVPEGYKVSRKEKRNFPLILESPSPNQTSLYFCASSLPGQGLGKLFFGSGTQLSVL.

V and J are TRBV11-3 and TRBJ1-3; the D is unclear. V was pared by 6 bases and J by 8 bases, with 11 bases between. Germline CDR1 and CDR2: SGHNT and YENEEA. This CDR3 spans 12 amino acids. The CDR3 reads CASSSQADTIYF. The CDR3, as DNA: TGTGCCAGCAGTTCCCAGGCCGACACCATATATTTT.

The chain is built from TRBV4-1 and TRBJ2-5; TRBD1 aligns across 9 bases. The J call may be in error: the DNA end matches TRBJ2-7 better. Germline V lookup: CDR1 MGHRA, CDR2 YSYEKL. The CDR3 runs to 16 residues. CDR3 sequence reads: CASSKTGGQGLYEQYF. The CDR3 DNA reads TGCGCCAGCAGCAAAACCGGGGGACAGGGTCTCTACGAGCAGTACTTC.

This chain uses TRBV11-1 with TRBJ1-2, with 8 bases lining up with TRBD1. Losses at the gene ends were 5 bases for V and 4 bases for J; bases not matched to a gene: 3. In germline, CDR1 is SGHAT, CDR2 FQDESV (reference sequence). This CDR3 has 13 residues. As DNA, the CDR3 is TGTGCCAGCAGCCAGGGGGCGACCTATGGCTACACCTTC. Amino acids: CASSQGATYGYTF.

J is TRBJ1-1 and V is TRBV5-5; no firm D call. The V end was cut by 3 bases, the J end by 7 bases, with 10 bases between. CDR3 length equals 12 residues. In germline, CDR1 is SGHKS, CDR2 YYEKEE (reference sequence). The CDR3 sequence is CASSYSPGEAFF. CDR3 nucleotides: TGTGCCAGCAGCTACTCCCCCGGTGAAGCTTTCTTT. The full variable domain, rest sourced from reference TRBV5-5 and TRBJ1-1, is DAGVTQSPTHLIKTRGQQVTLRCSPISGHKSVSWYQQVLGQGPQFIFQYYEKEERGRGNFPDRFSARQFPNYSSELNVNALLLGDSALYLCASSYSPGEAFFGQGTRLTVV.

This chain connects TRBV4-1 to TRBJ2-5; possibly TRBD1 for D (5 bases). This CDR3 is 14 amino acids long. Deletions cut 4 bases from V and 5 bases from J, with 14 bases between. The V gene's germline CDR1 is MGHRA and CDR2 YSYEKL. The CDR3, as DNA: TGCGCCAGCAGCCTAGGGGCAGACGGGGAGACCCAGTACTTC. Protein: CASSLGADGETQYF.

The chain links TRBV29-1 to TRBJ2-7; the D is unclear. This CDR3 is 11 amino acids long. Germline assignment: CDR1 SQVTM and CDR2 ANQGSEA. V lost 5 bases, J lost 3 bases, and 8 bases lay in between. The CDR3 protein is CSVRGSYEQYF. CDR3 DNA sequence: TGCAGCGTTCGCGGCAGCTACGAGCAGTACTTC.